The source of this TCR beta chain is a study of PD-1 blockade in classical Hodgkin lymphoma. Study-level points and caveats: The CD4+ diversity rise by C4D1 was clearest in complete responders.

In germline, CDR1 is MNHNS, CDR2 SASEGT. V lost 6 bases and J lost 1, with 13 bases in between. This CDR3 is built from 14 residues. Brentuximab vedotin exposure varied, and every patient relapsed after autologous stem cell transplantation. Researchers report purifying CD4+ T cells from thawed PBMCs by magnetic negative selection. Profiled with immunoSEQ multiplex PCR; TCRdb holds only in-frame clones, not every one. This sample has around 23,000 clones, with 65% to 85% found just once. Concerning this clone itself: The antigen is unknown.

V usage is TRBV6-1 and J usage is TRBJ2-7; no clear D. The receptor was isolated from a human donor with classical Hodgkin lymphoma. Sequenced material: CD4+ T cells from blood, taken at baseline. CDR3 nucleotides: TGTGCCAGCAGCCACCGCCCCCAGTCCTACGAGCAGTACTTC. This codes for CASSHRPQSYEQYF.